This T cell receptor (beta chain) came from a study of immune cell composition in non-small cell lung cancer. The study's findings and limits: Adenocarcinomas with higher top tumour-associated clone frequency had more reactive TILs.

CDR3 length equals 15 residues. Germline CDR1 is LGHNA and CDR2 is YSLEER. V was trimmed by 1 base and J by 7 bases, leaving 13 bases between them. Concerning this clone itself: Its antigen remains unidentified.

TCRdb's table, derived via immunoSEQ multiplex PCR, lists solely in-frame clones and lacks some. The data hold about 2,000 clones, with 82% observed a single time. Frozen unsorted single-cell suspensions supplied the genomic DNA. The TCR originated in a human donor with non-small cell lung cancer. Sequencing input: lung tumor tissue. V gene TRBV4-3 combines with J gene TRBJ1-4, with no clear D. The CDR3 DNA follows: TGCGCCAGCAGCCAAGGACCCACCCGGGGTGAAAAACTGTTTTTT. Amino acids: CASSQGPTRGEKLFF.